This entry features one T cell receptor (beta chain) sequence. Only in-frame clones appear in the TCRdb table, and some are missing; sequencing was by immunoSEQ multiplex PCR. The sample holds some 94,000 clones, around 95% seen once. The record originates from a study of OX40 agonist ivuxolimab in advanced cancers. The CDR3 consists of 15 residues. CDR1 is LGHNA, CDR2 YSLEER, per germline. V shed 0 bases, J shed 2 bases, and the junction held 4 bases outside the gene matches. This sample comprised CD4+ or CD8+ T cells sorted from blood, obtained in a trial of the OX40 agonist ivuxolimab. This sequence joins TRBV4-3 and TRBJ2-7; 7 bases fit TRBD1. This clonotype originated in an adult with an advanced solid tumor such as melanoma, head and neck, liver or kidney cancer. The CDR3: CASSQDARGPYEQYF. The CDR3 coding sequence is TGCGCCAGCAGCCAAGATGCGAGGGGGCCCTACGAGCAGTACTTC.